These T cell receptor beta chains were read from a single sample in a study of blood T cell repertoires in COVID-19. Clones were read by immunoSEQ multiplex PCR, and TCRdb kept only the in-frame ones, dropping some. The sample yields approximately 250,000 clones, around 93% seen once. Specimen: PBMCs or T cells enriched from blood (not recorded which). All receptors derive from a man aged 35 to 55 who had been exposed to COVID-19. Both conserved end residues are part of each CDR3. A D gene is named only where the DNA matches it firmly. Size tells how often a clone was seen (once, few, many) or the class of an expanded clone, and some rows leave it out.

v_gene,j_gene,d_gene,abundance,CDR3aa,CDR3nt
TRBV5-1,TRBJ2-7,TRBD1,.,CASRSPDRGHEQYF,TGCGCCAGCAGATCGCCGGACAGGGGCCACGAGCAGTACTTC
TRBV27,TRBJ1-5,TRBD1,.,CASSLSDRGDNQPQHF,TGTGCCAGCAGTTTATCGGACAGGGGTGACAATCAGCCCCAGCATTTT
TRBV3-1/TRBV3-2,TRBJ1-2,.,.,CASSQAGNGYTF,TGTGCCAGCAGCCAAGCCGGTAATGGCTACACCTTC
TRBV7-3,TRBJ1-1,.,.,CASSLSRSTEAFF,TGTGCCAGCAGCTTATCGAGGAGCACTGAAGCTTTCTTT
TRBV10-3,TRBJ2-2,.,.,CAISAGSLDGELFF,TGTGCCATCAGCGCGGGCTCGCTGGACGGGGAGCTGTTTTTT
TRBV11-1,TRBJ2-5,TRBD2,.,CASTGTSGRETQYF,TGTGCCAGCACCGGGACTAGCGGGAGAGAGACCCAGTACTTC
TRBV13,TRBJ2-2,.,few,CASSLVRSGELFF,TGTGCCAGCAGCTTAGTCCGGTCCGGGGAGCTGTTTTTT
TRBV28,TRBJ1-5,.,.,CASSSGGRGVHQPQHF,TGTGCCAGCAGTTCTGGGGGGAGGGGAGTTCATCAGCCCCAGCATTTT
TRBV19,TRBJ2-1,.,.,CASSTGLYNEQFF,TGTGCCAGTAGTACGGGACTTTACAATGAGCAGTTCTTC
TRBV3-1/TRBV3-2,TRBJ1-6,TRBD1,once,CASSQPTTGFSSPLHF,TGTGCCAGCAGCCAACCGACGACAGGGTTCTCTTCACCCCTCCACTTT
TRBV5-6,TRBJ2-7,TRBD2,.,CASSSLGAGARYEQYF,TGTGCCAGCAGCTCCCTAGGAGCGGGAGCCAGGTACGAGCAGTACTTC
TRBV7-2,TRBJ1-6,TRBD1,.,CASTGTGQINSPLHF,TGTGCCAGCACCGGGACAGGCCAAATTAATTCACCCCTCCACTTT
TRBV11-3,TRBJ2-1,.,.,CASSFNGLAVYNEQFF,TGTGCCAGCAGCTTTAATGGGTTAGCGGTATACAATGAGCAGTTCTTC
TRBV4-1,TRBJ1-5,.,.,CASSQASHRYNQPQHF,TGCGCCAGCAGCCAAGCATCTCACAGGTATAATCAGCCCCAGCATTTT
TRBV12-5,TRBJ1-2,.,.,CASGLGSGGATYGYTF,TGTGCTAGTGGTTTGGGCTCGGGAGGGGCTACTTATGGCTACACCTTC
TRBV6-5,TRBJ1-5,TRBD1,.,CASGGTGPGNQPQHF,TGTGCCAGCGGCGGGACAGGGCCCGGCAATCAGCCCCAGCATTTT